Included here is one TCR beta chain sequence, with context. This record comes from a study of blood T cell repertoires in COVID-19. Study-wide background: Samples representing acute and convalescent COVID-19 were sourced from the United States, Italy and Spain.

The CDR3 is 10 residues long. Germline V gene data show CDR1 as DFQATT and CDR2 as SNEGSKA (reference sequence). Trimming shortened V by 6 bases and J by 11 bases, and 13 bases separated the two germline ends. This table comes from immunoSEQ multiplex PCR, and its TCRdb copy is limited to in-frame clones, with some not included. This table has 60,000 to 95,000 clones, roughly 70% appearing once. The V and J genes are TRBV20-1 and TRBJ1-1, with D maybe TRBD1 (5 bases). The receptor comes from a human donor with acute or convalescent COVID-19. The donor label of this sample is uncertain. The specimen was peripheral blood. The CDR3 bases are TGCAGTGCCAGAACAGGACCCGCTTTCTTT. Amino acids: CSARTGPAFF.